This T cell receptor (beta chain) was profiled in a study of blood T cell repertoires in COVID-19. At the level of the study: From T cells, B-cell-depleted T cells, or PBMCs came the material, which was cDNA or gDNA.

Germline V gives CDR1 ENHRY, CDR2 SYGVKD. There are 15 residues in the CDR3. V lost 4 bases and J 0 bases, leaving 11 bases between the germline ends. In the study's own analysis: By means of reference gene primer amplification, nucleated cell counts were estimated. Here immunoSEQ multiplex PCR was the method, and the copy in TCRdb shows in-frame clones only, minus some. V, J and clone size derive from that table, while D and trimming were established from the DNA sequence. The sample includes 80,000 or so clones, 70% to 90% seen only once; the top ten take approximately 20%. This TCR was sampled from a woman aged 55 to 70 with acute or convalescent COVID-19. Sequenced input: peripheral blood. This sequence joins TRBV10-3 and TRBJ2-3, with TRBD1 as a possible D gene (6 bases). The CDR3 sequence: CAISVSDRSTDTQYF. For the CDR3, the DNA is TGTGCCATCAGTGTCTCGGACAGAAGCACAGATACGCAGTATTTT.